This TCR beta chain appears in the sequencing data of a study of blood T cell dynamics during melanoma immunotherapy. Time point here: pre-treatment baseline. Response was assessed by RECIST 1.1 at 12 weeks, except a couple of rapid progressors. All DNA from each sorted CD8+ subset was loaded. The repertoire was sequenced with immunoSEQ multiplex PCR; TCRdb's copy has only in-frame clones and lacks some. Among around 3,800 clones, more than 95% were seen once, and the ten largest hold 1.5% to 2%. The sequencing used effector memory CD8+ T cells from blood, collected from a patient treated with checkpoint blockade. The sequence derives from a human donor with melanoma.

CDR3 in DNA: TGCAGCGTTGAGAGGAGGGAGGGGCCCAATGAGCAGTTCTTC. This codes for CSVERREGPNEQFF. The chain is built from TRBV29-1 and TRBJ2-1, with 7 bases matching TRBD2. Trimming cost V 3 bases and J 6 bases; bases outside gene matches: 8. The CDR3 totals 14 residues. Germline CDR1 SQVTM, CDR2 ANQGSEA.